These T cell receptor beta chains were read from a single sample in a study of cytomegalovirus exposure and HLA in healthy donors. Measured with immunoSEQ multiplex PCR; TCRdb has only the in-frame clones, and not every one. The sample holds more than 85,000 clones; approximately 79% are singletons and the top ten take 6.2%. Sequences were obtained from PBMCs. Receptors were obtained from a young man in good health and CMV-seropositive. Each CDR3 is given without its conserved first and last residue. D genes are given only for firm matches.

d_call: NA
j_call: TRBJ1-1
v_call: TRBV7-2
cdr3_aa: ASSSLGTSNTEAF

d_call: NA
j_call: TRBJ2-1
v_call: TRBV19
cdr3_aa: ATLRDSSYNEQF

d_call: NA
j_call: TRBJ1-1
v_call: TRBV7-9
cdr3_aa: ASSPETEAF

d_call: TRBD1
j_call: TRBJ2-5
v_call: TRBV19
cdr3_aa: ASRTGGGETQY

d_call: NA
j_call: TRBJ2-7
v_call: TRBV6-5
cdr3_aa: ASSPGGRSYEQY

d_call: NA
j_call: TRBJ2-7
v_call: TRBV5-6
cdr3_aa: ASSLNRVGEQY

d_call: NA
j_call: TRBJ2-2
v_call: TRBV9
cdr3_aa: ASSPRSANTGELF

d_call: TRBD1
j_call: TRBJ1-6
v_call: TRBV11-2
cdr3_aa: ASSSSGGNSPLH

d_call: TRBD2
j_call: TRBJ2-1
v_call: TRBV5-8
cdr3_aa: ASSLVPAGGYNEQF

d_call: TRBD2
j_call: TRBJ2-1
v_call: TRBV6-5
cdr3_aa: ASSRTSGGLNEQF